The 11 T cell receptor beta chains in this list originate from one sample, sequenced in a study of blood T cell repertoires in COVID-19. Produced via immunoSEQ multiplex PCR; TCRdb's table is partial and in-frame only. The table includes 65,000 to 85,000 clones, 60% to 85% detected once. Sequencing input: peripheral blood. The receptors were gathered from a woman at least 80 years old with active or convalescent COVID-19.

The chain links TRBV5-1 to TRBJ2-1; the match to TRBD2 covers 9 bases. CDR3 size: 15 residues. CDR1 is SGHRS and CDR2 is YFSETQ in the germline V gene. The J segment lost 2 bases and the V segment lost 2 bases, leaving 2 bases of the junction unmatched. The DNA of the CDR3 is TGCGCCAGCAGCTTTAGCGGGGGACCCTACAATGAGCAGTTCTTC. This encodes CASSFSGGPYNEQFF.

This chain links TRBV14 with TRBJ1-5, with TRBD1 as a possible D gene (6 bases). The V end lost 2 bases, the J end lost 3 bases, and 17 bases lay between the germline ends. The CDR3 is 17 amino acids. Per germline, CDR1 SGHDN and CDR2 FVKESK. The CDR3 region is CASSQHASGTINQPQHF. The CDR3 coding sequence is TGTGCCAGCAGCCAACACGCGTCAGGGACAATCAATCAGCCCCAGCATTTT.

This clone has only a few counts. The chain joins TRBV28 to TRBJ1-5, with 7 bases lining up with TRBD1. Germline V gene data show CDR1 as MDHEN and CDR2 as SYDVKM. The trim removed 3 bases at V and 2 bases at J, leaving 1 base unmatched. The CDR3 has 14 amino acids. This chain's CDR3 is CASSFGTGNQPQHF. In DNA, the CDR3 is TGTGCCAGCAGTTTCGGGACAGGCAATCAGCCCCAGCATTTT. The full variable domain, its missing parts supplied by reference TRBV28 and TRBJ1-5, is DVKVTQSSRYLVKRTGEKVFLECVQDMDHENMFWYRQDPGLGLRLIYFSYDVKMKEKGDIPEGYSVSREKKERFSLILESASTNQTSMYLCASSFGTGNQPQHFGDGTRLSIL.

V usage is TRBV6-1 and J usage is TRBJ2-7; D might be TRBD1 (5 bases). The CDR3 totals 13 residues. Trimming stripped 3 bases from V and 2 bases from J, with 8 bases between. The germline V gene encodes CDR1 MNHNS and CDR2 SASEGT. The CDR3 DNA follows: TGTGCCAGCAGTGAGACAGTGGCCTACGAGCAGTACTTC. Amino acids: CASSETVAYEQYF.

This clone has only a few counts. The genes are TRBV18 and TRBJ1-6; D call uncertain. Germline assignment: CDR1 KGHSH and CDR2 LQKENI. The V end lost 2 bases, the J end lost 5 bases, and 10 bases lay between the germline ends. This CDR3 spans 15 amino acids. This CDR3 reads CASSPITGDNSPLHF. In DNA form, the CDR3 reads TGTGCCAGCTCACCAATAACCGGAGATAATTCACCCCTCCACTTT.

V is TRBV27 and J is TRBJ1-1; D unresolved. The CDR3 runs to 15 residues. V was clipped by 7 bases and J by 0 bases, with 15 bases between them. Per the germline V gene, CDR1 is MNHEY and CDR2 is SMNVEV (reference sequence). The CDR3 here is CASNTILGMNTEAFF. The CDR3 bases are TGTGCCAGCAATACCATACTAGGGATGAACACTGAAGCTTTCTTT.

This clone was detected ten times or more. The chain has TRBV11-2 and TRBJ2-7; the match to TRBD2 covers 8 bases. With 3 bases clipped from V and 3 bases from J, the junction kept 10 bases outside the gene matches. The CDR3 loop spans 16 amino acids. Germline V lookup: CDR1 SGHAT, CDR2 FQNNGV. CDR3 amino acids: CASSLGPGGQLYEQYF. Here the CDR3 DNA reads TGTGCCAGCAGCTTGGGTCCGGGGGGGCAACTCTACGAGCAGTACTTC.

CDR3 nucleotides: TGTGCCAGTAGTAGATACGGGACAGGGTTTCCGGACACTGAAGCTTTCTTT. This encodes CASSRYGTGFPDTEAFF. The chain recombines TRBV19 with TRBJ1-1, with 9 bases identical to TRBD1. This CDR3 has 17 amino acids. Germline V gene sequence: CDR1 LNHDA, CDR2 SQIVND (reference sequence). The trim removed 4 bases at V and 3 bases at J, leaving 12 bases unmatched.

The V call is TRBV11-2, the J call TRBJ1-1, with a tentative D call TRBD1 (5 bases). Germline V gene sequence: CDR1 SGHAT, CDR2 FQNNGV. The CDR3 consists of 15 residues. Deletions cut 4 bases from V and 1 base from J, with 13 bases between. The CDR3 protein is CASSWAGRKNTEAFF. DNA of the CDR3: TGTGCCAGCAGCTGGGCGGGACGGAAGAACACTGAAGCTTTCTTT. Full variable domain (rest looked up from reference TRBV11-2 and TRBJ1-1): EAGVAQSPRYKIIEKRQSVAFWCNPISGHATLYWYQQILGQGPKLLIQFQNNGVVDDSQLPKDRFSAERLKGVDSTLKIQPAKLEDSAVYLCASSWAGRKNTEAFFGQGTRLTVV.

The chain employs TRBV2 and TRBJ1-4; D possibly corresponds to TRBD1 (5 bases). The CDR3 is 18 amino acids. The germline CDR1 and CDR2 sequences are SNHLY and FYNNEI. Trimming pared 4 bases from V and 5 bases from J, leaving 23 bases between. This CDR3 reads CASSVPVGRGRLNEKLFF. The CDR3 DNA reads TGTGCCAGCAGTGTCCCCGTGGGGCGGGGGAGATTAAATGAAAAACTGTTTTTT.

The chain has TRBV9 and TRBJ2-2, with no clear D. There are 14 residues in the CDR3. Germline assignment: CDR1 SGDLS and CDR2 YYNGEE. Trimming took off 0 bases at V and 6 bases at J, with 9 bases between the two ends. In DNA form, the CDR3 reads TGTGCCAGCAGCGTAGACGCGGTACCCGGGGAGCTGTTTTTT. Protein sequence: CASSVDAVPGELFF.